This TCR beta chain was recorded in a study of T cell repertoires in cytomegalovirus infection. Across the study: Indicated by public TCR beta signatures were CMV infection and matching HLA type.

On this clonotype itself: What it recognizes is unknown.

MiXCR, applied by TCRdb to the reads, yields one record per CDR3 protein. This sample has about 830,000 distinct CDR3 sequences; less than 35% occur once, and the top ten carry roughly 12%. General study findings and limits: It was HLA-C-restricted CMV-specific TCR beta clonotypes that dominated the response ex vivo.

Looked up from germline, CDR1 is SGHDN and CDR2 is FVKESK. This CDR3 is 12 amino acids long. V gene TRBV14 combines with J gene TRBJ2-5; 7 nucleotides agree with TRBD2. The source of this sequence is a human donor in good health (CMV status not recorded). Some clones in this sample may be carry-over from other donors' samples. The specimen was cultured CD8+ T cells from PBMCs, collected from culture after CMV antigen stimulation. DNA for the CDR3: TGTGTCAACAGCCGGCGGGGGAACGGCCAGTACTTC. Its protein product is CVNSRRGNGQYF.